The clone carrying this TCR beta chain was seen only a few times. What it binds is not known. This sample was included in a study of Graves' ophthalmopathy and Graves' hyperthyroidism. Study-wide context: Peripheral blood samples were taken at initial diagnosis, before any treatment. Overall study findings and caveats: Detection in blood was also observed for most expanded thyroid clonotypes above 0.001 frequency. Separation of ophthalmopathy from stable hyperthyroidism was achieved by a 13-signature model, at approximately 90% sensitivity and 70% to 82% specificity.

PBMCs were density-gradient isolated from about 9.6 ml fresh blood. The V end was cut by 7 bases, the J end by 7 bases, with 16 bases between. CDR3 length: 14 amino acids. Germline CDR1 reads SGHAT; CDR2 reads FQDESV (reference sequence). Amplified material comprised TCR beta CDR3 regions derived from RNA transcripts. Scientists carried out first-round RT-PCR using HTBI primers and then a second-round multiplex PCR. TCRdb itself ran the multiplex PCR reads through MiXCR, one entry per CDR3 protein. The sample records roughly 610,000 distinct CDR3 sequences, 20% to 25% being singletons. The clonotype was recovered from a young woman with stable Graves' hyperthyroidism. Some clones in this sample may be carry-over from other donors' samples. V and J are TRBV11-1 and TRBJ2-2, with D perhaps matching TRBD2 (5 bases). The specimen sequenced was peripheral blood. The CDR3 reads CASNNRGGDGELFF. As DNA, the CDR3 is TGTGCCAGCAACAATCGTGGAGGTGACGGGGAGCTGTTTTTT.